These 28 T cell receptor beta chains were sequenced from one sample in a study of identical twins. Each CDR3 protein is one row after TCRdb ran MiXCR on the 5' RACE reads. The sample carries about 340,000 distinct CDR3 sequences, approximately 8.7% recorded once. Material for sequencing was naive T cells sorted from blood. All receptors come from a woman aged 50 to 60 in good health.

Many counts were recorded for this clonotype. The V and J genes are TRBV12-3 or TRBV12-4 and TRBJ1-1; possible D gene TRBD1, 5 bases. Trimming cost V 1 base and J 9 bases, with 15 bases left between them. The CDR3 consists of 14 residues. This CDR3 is CASSLVARANKAFF. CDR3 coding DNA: TGTGCCAGCAGTTTAGTCGCCAGGGCGAACAAAGCTTTCTTT.

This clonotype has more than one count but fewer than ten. CDR3 sequence reads: CASMGEGTTDTQYF. The CDR3 coding sequence is TGCGCCAGCATGGGGGAGGGAACCACAGATACGCAGTATTTT. The rearrangement links TRBV10-2 to TRBJ2-3, with 7 bases lining up with TRBD2. Germline V lookup: CDR1 WSHSY, CDR2 SAAADI. The CDR3 length is 14 residues. V shed 7 bases and J 2 bases; nucleotides not matched to a gene: 6.

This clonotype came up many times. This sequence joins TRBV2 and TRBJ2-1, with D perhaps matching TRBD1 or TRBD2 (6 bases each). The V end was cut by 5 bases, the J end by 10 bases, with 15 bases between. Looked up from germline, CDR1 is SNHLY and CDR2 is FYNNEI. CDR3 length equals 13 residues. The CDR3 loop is CASSPRGLLEQFF. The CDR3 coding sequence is TGTGCCAGCAGTCCCCGGGGGCTTTTGGAGCAGTTCTTC. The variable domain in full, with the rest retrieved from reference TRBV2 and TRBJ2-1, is EPEVTQTPSHQVTQMGQEVILRCVPISNHLYFYWYRQILGQKVEFLVSFYNNEISEKSEIFDDQFSVERPDGSNFTLKIRSTKLEDSAMYFCASSPRGLLEQFFGPGTRLTVL.

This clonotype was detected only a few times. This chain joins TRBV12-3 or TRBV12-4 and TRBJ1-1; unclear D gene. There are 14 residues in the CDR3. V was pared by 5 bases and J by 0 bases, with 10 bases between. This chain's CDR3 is CASSTFALNTEAFF. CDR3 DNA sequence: TGTGCCAGCAGTACCTTCGCCTTGAACACTGAAGCTTTCTTT.

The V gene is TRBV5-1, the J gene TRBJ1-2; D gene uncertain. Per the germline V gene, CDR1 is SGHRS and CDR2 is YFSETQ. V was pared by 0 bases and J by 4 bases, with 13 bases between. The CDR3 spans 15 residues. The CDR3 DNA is TGCGCCAGCAGCTTGGACCCAAGAAGATTCTATGGCTACACCTTC. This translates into CASSLDPRRFYGYTF.

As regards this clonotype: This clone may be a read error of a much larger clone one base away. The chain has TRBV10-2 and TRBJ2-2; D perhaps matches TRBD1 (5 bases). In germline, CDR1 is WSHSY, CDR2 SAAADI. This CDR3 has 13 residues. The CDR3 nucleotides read TGCGACAGCAGTGCAGGGATGGGCGGGGAGCTGTTTTTT. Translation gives CDSSAGMGGELFF.

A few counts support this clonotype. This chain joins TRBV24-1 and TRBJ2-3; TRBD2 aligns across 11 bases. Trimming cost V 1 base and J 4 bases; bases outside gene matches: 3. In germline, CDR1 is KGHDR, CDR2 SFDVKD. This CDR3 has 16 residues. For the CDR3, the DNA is TGTGCCACCAGTGATTTACTAGCGGGAGATCCAGATACGCAGTATTTT. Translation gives CATSDLLAGDPDTQYF.

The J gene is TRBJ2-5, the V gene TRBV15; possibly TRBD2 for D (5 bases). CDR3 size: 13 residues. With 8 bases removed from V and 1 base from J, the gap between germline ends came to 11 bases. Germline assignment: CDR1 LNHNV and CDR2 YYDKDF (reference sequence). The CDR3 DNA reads TGTGCCACCCGGAGGTACGGCCAAGAGACCCAGTACTTC. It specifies CATRRYGQETQYF.

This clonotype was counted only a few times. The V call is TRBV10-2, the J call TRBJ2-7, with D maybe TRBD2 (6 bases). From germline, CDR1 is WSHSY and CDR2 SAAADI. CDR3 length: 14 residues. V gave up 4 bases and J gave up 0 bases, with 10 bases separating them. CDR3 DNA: TGCGCCAGCAGTGCCCTAGCGAGCTCCTACGAGCAGTACGTC. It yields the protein CASSALASSYEQYV.

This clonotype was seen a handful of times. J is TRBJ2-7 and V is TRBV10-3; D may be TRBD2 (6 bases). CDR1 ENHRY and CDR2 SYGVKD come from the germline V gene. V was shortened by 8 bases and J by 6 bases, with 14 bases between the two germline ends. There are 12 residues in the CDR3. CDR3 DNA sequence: TGTGCCATCCGCCGGGGAGGCGGCGAGCAGTACTTC. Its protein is CAIRRGGGEQYF.

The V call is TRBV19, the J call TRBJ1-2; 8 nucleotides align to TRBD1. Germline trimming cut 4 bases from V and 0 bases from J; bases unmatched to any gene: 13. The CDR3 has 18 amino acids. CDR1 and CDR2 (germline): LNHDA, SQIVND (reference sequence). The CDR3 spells CASSTYVPGQAANYGYTF. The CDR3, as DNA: TGTGCCAGTAGTACCTATGTCCCGGGACAGGCGGCTAACTATGGCTACACCTTC.

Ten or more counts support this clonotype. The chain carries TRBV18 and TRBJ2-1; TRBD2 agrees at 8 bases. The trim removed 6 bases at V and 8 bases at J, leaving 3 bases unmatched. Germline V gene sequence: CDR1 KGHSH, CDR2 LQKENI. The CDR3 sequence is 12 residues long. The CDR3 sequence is CASSSGGDEQFF. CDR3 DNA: TGTGCCAGCTCGTCGGGGGGGGATGAGCAGTTCTTC.

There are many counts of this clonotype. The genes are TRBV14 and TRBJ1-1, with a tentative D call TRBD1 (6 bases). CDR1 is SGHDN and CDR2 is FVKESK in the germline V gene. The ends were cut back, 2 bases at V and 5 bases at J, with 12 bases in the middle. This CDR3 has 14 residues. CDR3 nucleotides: TGTGCCAGCAGCCAAAGGGGGTATGGAACTGAAGCTTTCTTT. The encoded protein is CASSQRGYGTEAFF.

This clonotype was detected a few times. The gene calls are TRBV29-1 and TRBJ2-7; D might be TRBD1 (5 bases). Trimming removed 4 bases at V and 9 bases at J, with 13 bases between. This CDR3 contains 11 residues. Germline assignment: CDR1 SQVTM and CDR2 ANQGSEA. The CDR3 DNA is TGCAGCGTTGTTTGGCAGGGAATGCAGTACGTC. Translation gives CSVVWQGMQYV.

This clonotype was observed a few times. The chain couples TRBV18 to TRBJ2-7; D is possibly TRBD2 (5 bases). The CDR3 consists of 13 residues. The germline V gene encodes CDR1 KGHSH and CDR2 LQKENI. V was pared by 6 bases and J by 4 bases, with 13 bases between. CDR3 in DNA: TGTGCCAGCTCGTCCGAGGACTTTTACGAGCAGTACTTC. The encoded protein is CASSSEDFYEQYF.

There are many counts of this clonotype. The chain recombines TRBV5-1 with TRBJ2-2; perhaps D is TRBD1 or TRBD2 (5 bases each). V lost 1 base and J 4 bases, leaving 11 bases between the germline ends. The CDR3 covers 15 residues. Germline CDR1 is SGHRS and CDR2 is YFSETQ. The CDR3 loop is CASSLSRGPTGELFF. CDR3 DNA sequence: TGCGCCAGCAGCTTGTCCCGGGGCCCCACCGGGGAGCTGTTTTTT.

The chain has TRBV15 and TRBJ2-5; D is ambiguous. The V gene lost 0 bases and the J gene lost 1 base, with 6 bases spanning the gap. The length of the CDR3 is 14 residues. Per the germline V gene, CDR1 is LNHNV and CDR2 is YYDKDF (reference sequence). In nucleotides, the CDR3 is TGTGCCACCAGCAGAGACCGGCTCCAAGAGACCCAGTACTTC. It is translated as CATSRDRLQETQYF. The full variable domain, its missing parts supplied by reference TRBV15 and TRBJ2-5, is DAMVIQNPRYQVTQFGKPVTLSCSQTLNHNVMYWYQQKSSQAPKLLFHYYDKDFNNEADTPDNFQSRRPNTSFCFLDIRSPGLGDTAMYLCATSRDRLQETQYFGPGTRLLVL.

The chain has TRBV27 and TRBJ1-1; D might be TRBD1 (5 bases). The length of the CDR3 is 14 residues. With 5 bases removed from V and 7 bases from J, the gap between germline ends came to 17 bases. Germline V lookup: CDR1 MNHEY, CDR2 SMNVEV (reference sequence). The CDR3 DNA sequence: TGTGCCAGCAGTGCAAACAGGAGCAATGTTGAAGCTTTCTTT. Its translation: CASSANRSNVEAFF.

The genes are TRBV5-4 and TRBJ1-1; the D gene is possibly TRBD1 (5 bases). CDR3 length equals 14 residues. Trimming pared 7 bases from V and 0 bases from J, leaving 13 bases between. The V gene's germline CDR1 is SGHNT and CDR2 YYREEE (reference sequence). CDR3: CASRTRGLNTEAFF. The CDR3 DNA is TGTGCCAGCCGAACAAGGGGACTGAACACTGAAGCTTTCTTT.

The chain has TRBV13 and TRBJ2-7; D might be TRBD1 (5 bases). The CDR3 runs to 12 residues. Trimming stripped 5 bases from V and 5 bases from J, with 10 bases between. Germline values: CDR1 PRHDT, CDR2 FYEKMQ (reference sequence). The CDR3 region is CASSHLGDEQYV. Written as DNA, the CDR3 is TGTGCCAGCAGCCATCTAGGGGACGAGCAGTACGTC.

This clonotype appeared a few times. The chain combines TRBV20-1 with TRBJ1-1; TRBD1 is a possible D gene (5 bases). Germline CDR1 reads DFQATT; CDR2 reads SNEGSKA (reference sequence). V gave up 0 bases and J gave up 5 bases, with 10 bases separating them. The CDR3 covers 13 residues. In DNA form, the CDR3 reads TGCAGTGCTAGAGATCCCAGGGAAACTGAAGCTTTCTTT. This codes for CSARDPRETEAFF.

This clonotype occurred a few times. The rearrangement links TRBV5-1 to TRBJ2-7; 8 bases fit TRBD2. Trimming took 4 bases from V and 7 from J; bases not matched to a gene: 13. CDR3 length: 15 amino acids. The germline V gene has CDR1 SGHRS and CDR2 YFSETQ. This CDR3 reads CASSHPGLGFREQYF. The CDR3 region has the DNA TGCGCCAGCAGCCACCCGGGACTAGGGTTCCGGGAGCAGTACTTC.

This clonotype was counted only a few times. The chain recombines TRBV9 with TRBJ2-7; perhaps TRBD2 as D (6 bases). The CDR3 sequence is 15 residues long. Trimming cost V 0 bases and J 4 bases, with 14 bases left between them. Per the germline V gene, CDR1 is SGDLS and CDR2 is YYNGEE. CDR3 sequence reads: CASSVEPGEGYEQYF. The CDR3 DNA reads TGTGCCAGCAGCGTAGAACCGGGAGAGGGTTACGAGCAGTACTTC.

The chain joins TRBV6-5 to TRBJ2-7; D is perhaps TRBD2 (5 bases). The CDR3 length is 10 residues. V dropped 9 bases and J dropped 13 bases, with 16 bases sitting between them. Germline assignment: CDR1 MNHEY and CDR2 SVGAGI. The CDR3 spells CASTTPSPYV. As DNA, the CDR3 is TGTGCCAGTACGACGCCTAGCCCTTACGTC.

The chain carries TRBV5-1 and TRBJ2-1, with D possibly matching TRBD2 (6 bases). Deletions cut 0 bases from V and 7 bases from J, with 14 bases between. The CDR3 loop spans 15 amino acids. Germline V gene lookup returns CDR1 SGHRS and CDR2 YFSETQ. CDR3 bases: TGCGCCAGCAGCTTGGTGAGTGGGGGAGGAAATGAGCAGTTCTTC. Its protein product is CASSLVSGGGNEQFF.

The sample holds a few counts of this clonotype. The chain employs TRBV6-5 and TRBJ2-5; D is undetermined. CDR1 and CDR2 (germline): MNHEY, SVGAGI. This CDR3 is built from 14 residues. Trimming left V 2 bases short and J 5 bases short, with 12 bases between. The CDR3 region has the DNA TGTGCCAGCAGTTACGGTGACCCGACGGAGACCCAGTACTTC. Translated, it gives CASSYGDPTETQYF.

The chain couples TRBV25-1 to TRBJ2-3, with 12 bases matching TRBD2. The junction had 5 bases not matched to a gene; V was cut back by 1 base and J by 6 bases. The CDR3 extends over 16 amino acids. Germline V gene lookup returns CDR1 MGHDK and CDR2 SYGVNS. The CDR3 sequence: CASSESRLAGADTQYF. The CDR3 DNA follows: TGTGCCAGCAGTGAATCTCGACTAGCGGGAGCCGATACGCAGTATTTT.

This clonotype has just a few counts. Here the CDR3 DNA reads TGTGCCAGCAGCCAAACTACTAGCGGGTCAGAGACCCAGTACTTC. It translates to CASSQTTSGSETQYF. J is TRBJ2-5 and V is TRBV4-2; TRBD2 matches 9 bases. The length of the CDR3 is 15 residues. After removal of 2 bases from V and 4 bases from J, the junction contained 5 bases not matched to a gene. Germline CDR1 is LGHNA and CDR2 is YNFKEQ.